These 10 T cell receptor beta chains were sequenced from one sample in a study of molecular identifiers for immune sequencing clone quantification. TCRdb re-called the PCR reads with MiXCR, one entry per CDR3 protein. The sample includes under 65,000 distinct CDR3 sequences, approximately 25% of them seen just once. Sequenced material: naive CD8+ T cells from blood, with Jurkat cell RNA spiked in. Subset specified: FACS-sorted CD8+CD4-CCR7+CD45RA+ naive T cells. The receptors stem from a human donor in good health. Some libraries in this study had Jurkat cell RNA spiked in.

This clonotype was recorded at least ten times. The V gene is TRBV19, the J gene TRBJ2-1, with D possibly TRBD2 on 6 matching bases. The length of the CDR3 is 13 residues. Trimming cost V 5 bases and J 5 bases, with 10 bases left between them. Germline values: CDR1 LNHDA, CDR2 SQIVND (reference sequence). CDR3 sequence: CASSWGGDNEQFF. The CDR3 nucleotides are TGTGCCAGTAGTTGGGGCGGGGACAATGAGCAGTTCTTC.

To note about this clonotype: One base away lies a much larger clone, so this may be a sequencing read error. The J gene is TRBJ1-1, the V gene TRBV7-9; no firm D call. Trimming took off 4 bases at V and 7 bases at J, with 19 bases between the two ends. The CDR3 runs to 15 residues. Germline V gene data show CDR1 as SEHNR and CDR2 as FQNEAQ (reference sequence). CDR3 bases: TGTGCCAGCAGCTCGACGAGGAGTGTTGGCATTGAAGCTTTCTTT. Protein: CASSSTRSVGIEAFF.

This clonotype appeared many times. The genes are TRBV29-1 and TRBJ2-1; 13 bases align to TRBD2. There are 16 residues in the CDR3. Trimming cost V 6 bases and J 0 bases; bases outside gene matches: 5. CDR1 and CDR2 from the germline V gene are SQVTM and ANQGSEA. The CDR3 reads CSVQLAGGSSYNEQFF. The CDR3 region has the DNA TGCAGCGTCCAACTAGCGGGAGGGAGCTCCTACAATGAGCAGTTCTTC.

In its sample, this clonotype was seen many times. V is TRBV6-2 or TRBV6-3 and J is TRBJ1-5, with 9 bases that match TRBD1. With 2 bases clipped from V and 2 bases from J, the junction kept 10 bases outside the gene matches. The CDR3 is 18 residues long. Germline V gene sequence: CDR1 MNHEY, CDR2 SVGEGT. CDR3 loop: CASSYTGQGFIGNQPQHF. CDR3 in DNA: TGTGCCAGCAGTTACACGGGACAGGGTTTTATTGGCAATCAGCCCCAGCATTTT.

This clonotype was detected only a few times. The chain uses TRBV6-6 and TRBJ2-1; 7 nucleotides agree with TRBD2. Germline V gives CDR1 MNHNY, CDR2 SVGAGI (reference sequence). The CDR3 sequence is 11 residues long. Unmatched junction bases numbered 2, after V lost 6 bases and J lost 9 bases. The CDR3 DNA reads TGTGCCAGCAGGGGCGGGGGTGAGCAGTTCTTC. Protein product: CASRGGGEQFF.

On this clonotype itself: A much larger clonotype is one base distant, so this may be a read error. The rearrangement uses TRBV28 and TRBJ1-2; D unresolved. V was cut by 5 bases and J by 2 bases, with 6 bases left in between. Germline V gene sequence: CDR1 MDHEN, CDR2 SYDVKM. This CDR3 contains 12 residues. The CDR3 here is CASSRRNYGYTF. DNA of the CDR3: TGTGCCAGCAGTAGGAGAAACTATGGCTACACCTTC.

The chain couples TRBV6-2 or TRBV6-3 to TRBJ2-7; tentatively, D is TRBD2 (6 bases). The germline V gene encodes CDR1 MNHEY and CDR2 SVGEGT. The CDR3 runs 18 residues. V was pared by 5 bases and J by 1 base, with 24 bases between. CDR3 residues: CASSTHPDYLLGSYEQYF. The CDR3 DNA follows: TGTGCCAGCAGTACCCACCCGGACTACCTCTTGGGGTCCTACGAGCAGTACTTC.

This clonotype was recorded at least ten times. The chain links TRBV20-1 to TRBJ2-2; D might be TRBD1 (6 bases). CDR3 length: 16 residues. Between the trimmed V and J ends, which lost 3 bases and 5 bases, there was a span of 19 bases. Germline CDR1 and CDR2: DFQATT and SNEGSKA (reference sequence). CDR3 in DNA: TGCAGTGCTAGTGGGGCGCCAGGGGCGCGGACCGGGGAGCTGTTTTTT. Amino acids: CSASGAPGARTGELFF.

This clonotype came up a few times. The chain links TRBV13 to TRBJ2-3, with no clear D. The CDR3 has 15 amino acids. Germline assignment: CDR1 PRHDT and CDR2 FYEKMQ (reference sequence). V lost 2 bases, J lost 0 bases, and 9 bases lay in between. CDR3 amino acids: CASSLPGLSTDTQYF. CDR3 nucleotide sequence: TGTGCCAGCAGCTTACCTGGGCTGAGCACAGATACGCAGTATTTT.

This clonotype was seen repeatedly, ten times or more. V and J are TRBV27 and TRBJ2-7, with TRBD2 matching over 11 bases. Germline CDR1 is MNHEY and CDR2 is SMNVEV (reference sequence). The V gene end was trimmed by 5 bases and the J gene end by 1 base; junction bases not matched to a gene: 4. The CDR3 extends over 15 amino acids. DNA of the CDR3: TGTGCCAGCAGTGCCCGACTAGCGGGATCCTACGAGCAGTACTTC. It codes for CASSARLAGSYEQYF.